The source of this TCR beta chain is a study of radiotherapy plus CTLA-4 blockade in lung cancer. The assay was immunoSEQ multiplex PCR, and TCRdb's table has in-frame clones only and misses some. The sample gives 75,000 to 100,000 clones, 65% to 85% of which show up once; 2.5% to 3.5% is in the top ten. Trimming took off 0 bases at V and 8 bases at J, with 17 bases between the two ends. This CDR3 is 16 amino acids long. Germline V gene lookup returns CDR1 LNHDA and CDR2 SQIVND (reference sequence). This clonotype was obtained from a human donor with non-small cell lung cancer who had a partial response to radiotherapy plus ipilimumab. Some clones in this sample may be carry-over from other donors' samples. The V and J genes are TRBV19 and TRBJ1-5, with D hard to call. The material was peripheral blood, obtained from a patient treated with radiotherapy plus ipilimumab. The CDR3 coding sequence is TGTGCCAGTAGTATAGATGGGCGGGTGCCGCCTGAGCCCCAGCATTTT. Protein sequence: CASSIDGRVPPEPQHF.